These 10 T cell receptor beta chains were all obtained from the same sample, sequenced in a study of T cells after yellow fever vaccination. A single record per CDR3 protein comes from TCRdb applying MiXCR to the 5' RACE reads. The table lists fewer than 150,000 distinct CDR3 sequences, 6.5% to 9% of them singletons, with more than 2.5% in the top ten. Material: CD4+ T cells sorted from PBMCs, obtained around 45 days after the first yellow fever vaccination. The receptors derive from a man younger than 35 who received the YFV17D yellow fever vaccine.

This clonotype was seen ten or more times. This chain joins TRBV7-2 and TRBJ1-3; D may be TRBD1 (6 bases). The ends were cut back, 3 bases at V and 0 bases at J, with 9 bases in the middle. CDR3 length: 15 residues. Germline V gene sequence: CDR1 SGHTA, CDR2 FQGNSA. CDR3 loop: CASSFEGGSGNTIYF. CDR3 nucleotides: TGTGCCAGCAGCTTTGAAGGGGGCTCTGGAAACACCATATATTTT. The variable domain in full, completed from reference TRBV7-2 and TRBJ1-3, reads GAGVSQSPSNKVTEKGKDVELRCDPISGHTALYWYRQSLGQGLEFLIYFQGNSAPDKSGLPSDRFSAERTGGSVSTLTIQRTQQEDSAVYLCASSFEGGSGNTIYFGEGSWLTVV.

A few counts support this clonotype. The chain is built from TRBV18 and TRBJ1-1, with D possibly matching TRBD1 (6 bases). Trimming took 1 base from V and 2 from J, leaving 17 bases between them. The CDR3 has 17 residues. CDR1 is KGHSH and CDR2 is LQKENI in the germline V gene. CDR3 sequence: CASSPQLSRGGNTEAFF. The DNA of the CDR3 is TGTGCCAGCTCACCACAACTATCGAGGGGGGGCAACACTGAAGCTTTCTTT.

This clonotype was picked up many times. V usage is TRBV9 and J usage is TRBJ2-5, with D possibly matching TRBD1 (6 bases). The CDR3 runs to 16 residues. CDR1 and CDR2 (germline): SGDLS, YYNGEE. V was pared by 1 base and J by 5 bases, with 18 bases between. CDR3 sequence reads: CASSVFTQGRGETQYF. The CDR3 nucleotides are TGTGCCAGCAGCGTATTCACCCAGGGGAGAGGGGAGACCCAGTACTTC.

In this sample, this clonotype turned up many times. The chain has TRBV15 and TRBJ2-3, with TRBD2 as a possible D gene (5 bases). This CDR3 region has 13 residues. Germline CDR1 reads LNHNV; CDR2 reads YYDKDF (reference sequence). V was pared by 5 bases and J by 2 bases, with 8 bases between. The DNA of the CDR3 is TGTGCCACCAGCCAGCGGTACACAGATACGCAGTATTTT. Its protein is CATSQRYTDTQYF.

This clonotype was seen repeatedly, ten times or more. This chain links TRBV4-3 with TRBJ1-2; D possibly corresponds to TRBD1 (5 bases). CDR1 and CDR2 (germline): LGHNA, YSLEER. V lost 0 bases and J 7 bases, leaving 12 bases between the germline ends. This CDR3 is 14 amino acids long. This chain's CDR3 is CASSQEWDASGYTF. The CDR3 coding sequence is TGCGCCAGCAGCCAAGAATGGGACGCCAGTGGCTACACCTTC.

This clonotype came up many times. V usage is TRBV10-3 and J usage is TRBJ2-1; the match to TRBD1 covers 7 bases. The CDR3 consists of 13 residues. The J segment lost 11 bases and the V segment lost 2 bases, leaving 6 bases of the junction unmatched. Germline CDR1 reads ENHRY; CDR2 reads SYGVKD. CDR3 coding DNA: TGTGCCATCAGTGAGCCCGGGACAGCTCAGCAGTTCTTC. This sequence encodes CAISEPGTAQQFF.

This clonotype was counted at least ten times. The chain couples TRBV6-2 or TRBV6-3 to TRBJ2-7, with a weak D call TRBD1 (5 bases). CDR1 is MNHEY and CDR2 is SVGEGT in the germline V gene. V was clipped by 6 bases and J by 3 bases, with 12 bases between them. The CDR3 is 13 residues long. The CDR3 loop is CASRPSTGYEQYV. CDR3 nucleotide sequence: TGTGCCAGCAGGCCCTCCACAGGCTACGAGCAGTACGTC.

This clonotype was picked up many times. The chain joins TRBV2 to TRBJ2-5; D is unclear. The V and J ends lost 6 bases and 5 bases respectively, with 10 bases between them. In germline, CDR1 is SNHLY, CDR2 FYNNEI. This CDR3 spans 12 amino acids. The CDR3 sequence is CASRDQGETQYF. CDR3 nucleotides: TGTGCCAGCAGAGATCAAGGGGAGACCCAGTACTTC.

This clonotype was seen at least ten times. The chain has TRBV7-3 and TRBJ2-5; perhaps TRBD2 as D (7 bases). The germline V gene has CDR1 SGHTA and CDR2 FQGTGA. The CDR3 spans 16 residues. V was trimmed by 1 base and J by 4 bases, leaving 16 bases between them. The CDR3 reads CASSLNPGGPGETQYF. The CDR3 coding sequence is TGTGCCAGCAGCTTAAATCCCGGGGGGCCGGGAGAGACCCAGTACTTC.

Ten or more counts support this clonotype. V and J are TRBV6-2 or TRBV6-3 and TRBJ1-1; D remains unclear. The V end was cut by 1 base, the J end by 0 bases, with 12 bases between. Germline CDR1 reads MNHEY; CDR2 reads SVGEGT. The CDR3 totals 16 residues. The CDR3 bases are TGTGCCAGCAGTTACTACACCCGACGGGTGAACACTGAAGCTTTCTTT. It translates to CASSYYTRRVNTEAFF.